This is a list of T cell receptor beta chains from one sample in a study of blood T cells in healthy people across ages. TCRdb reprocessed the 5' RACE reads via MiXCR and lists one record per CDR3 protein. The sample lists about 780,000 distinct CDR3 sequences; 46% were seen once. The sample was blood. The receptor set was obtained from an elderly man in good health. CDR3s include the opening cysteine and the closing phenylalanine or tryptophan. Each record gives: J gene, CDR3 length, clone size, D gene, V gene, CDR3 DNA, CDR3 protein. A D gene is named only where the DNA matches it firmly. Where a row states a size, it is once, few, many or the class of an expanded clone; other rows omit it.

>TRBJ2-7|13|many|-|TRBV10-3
TGTGCCCTAAGGGACCCGGGCATCTACGAGCAGTACTTC
CALRDPGIYEQYF
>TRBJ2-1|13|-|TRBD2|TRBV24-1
TGTGCCACCAGTGATCCAGGCGGGAGTGAGCAGTTCTTC
CATSDPGGSEQFF
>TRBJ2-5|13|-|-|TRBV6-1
TGTGCCAGCAGTGGGGGCCGTAAAGAGACCCAGTACTTC
CASSGGRKETQYF
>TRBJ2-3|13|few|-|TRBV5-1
TGCGCCAGCAGCTTGGCACAGGATCATACGCAGTATTTT
CASSLAQDHTQYF
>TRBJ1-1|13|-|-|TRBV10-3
TGTGCCATCACAAACGTAGAGAACACTGAAGCTTTCTTT
CAITNVENTEAFF
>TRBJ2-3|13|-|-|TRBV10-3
TGTGCCATCAGTGGCGCTGGAACAGATACGCAGTATTTT
CAISGAGTDTQYF
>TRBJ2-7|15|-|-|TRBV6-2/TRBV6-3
TGTGCCAGCAGCGGTCCAAGGGGATCTTCCTACGAGCAGTACTTC
CASSGPRGSSYEQYF
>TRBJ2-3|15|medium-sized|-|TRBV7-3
TGTGCCAGCGGAATTAGCGGATTTAGCACAGATACGCAGTATTTT
CASGISGFSTDTQYF
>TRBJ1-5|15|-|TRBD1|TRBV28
TGTGCCAGCAGTTTAGGGACAGGCCCCAATCAGCCCCAGCATTTT
CASSLGTGPNQPQHF
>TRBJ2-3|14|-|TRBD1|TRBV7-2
TGTGCCAGCAGCTTATCAGGGGGTCTAGATACGCAGTATTTT
CASSLSGGLDTQYF
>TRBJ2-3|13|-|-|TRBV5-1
TGCGCCAGCGGCATCCCAGGGTCAGATACGCAGTATTTT
CASGIPGSDTQYF
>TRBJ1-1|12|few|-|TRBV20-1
TGCAGTGCTAGGGTGTTGAACACTGAAGCTTTCTTT
CSARVLNTEAFF
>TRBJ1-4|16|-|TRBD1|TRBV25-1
TGTGCCAGCAGTGAATTCGTCGGGACAGGGGGCGGGAAACTGTTTTTT
CASSEFVGTGGGKLFF
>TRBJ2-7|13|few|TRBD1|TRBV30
TGTGCCTGGAGTGGTGACAGGGGCTACGAGCAGTACTTC
CAWSGDRGYEQYF
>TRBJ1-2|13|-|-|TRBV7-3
TGTGCCAGCAGCTTACAACCTAACTATGGCTACACCTTC
CASSLQPNYGYTF
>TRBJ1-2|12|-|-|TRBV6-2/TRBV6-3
TGTGCCAGCAGTTACGTGAACTATGGCTACACCTTC
CASSYVNYGYTF
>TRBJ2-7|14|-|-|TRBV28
TGTGCCAGCAGTAAAACGGGGGTCTCCTACGAGCAGTACTTC
CASSKTGVSYEQYF
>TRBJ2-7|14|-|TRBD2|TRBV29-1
TGCAGCGGTGAAGGACCGGGGGGCTCCTACGAGCAGTACTTC
CSGEGPGGSYEQYF
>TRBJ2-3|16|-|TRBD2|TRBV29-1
TGCAGCGCTAGAGGGCCTAGCGGGAGTCGTCCAGATACGCAGTATTTT
CSARGPSGSRPDTQYF
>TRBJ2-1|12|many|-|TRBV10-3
TGTGCCCTGGGGCCGGGAACTTATGAGCAGTTCTTC
CALGPGTYEQFF
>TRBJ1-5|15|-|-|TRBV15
TGTGCCACCAGCAGGCAAGACAGATTCAATCAGCCCCAGCATTTT
CATSRQDRFNQPQHF
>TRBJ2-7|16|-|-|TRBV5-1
TGCGCCAGCAGCCCCGGGGGCGGCAGCTCCTACAATGAGCAGTACTTC
CASSPGGGSSYNEQYF
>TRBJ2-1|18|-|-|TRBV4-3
TGCGCCAGCAGCCAAGAGGTCTTTGGAGGAGAAGCCTACAATGAGCAGTTCTTC
CASSQEVFGGEAYNEQFF
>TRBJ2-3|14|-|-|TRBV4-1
TGCGCCAGCAGCCAAGACAGGGAAGGAGATACGCAGTATTTT
CASSQDREGDTQYF
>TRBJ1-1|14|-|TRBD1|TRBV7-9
TGTGCCAGCAGCTCCGGTGGGACAGGGGGCGCCGCTTTCTTT
CASSSGGTGGAAFF
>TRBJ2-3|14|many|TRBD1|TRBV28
TGTGCCAGTGGACAGGATCCTAGCACAGATACGCAGTATTTT
CASGQDPSTDTQYF
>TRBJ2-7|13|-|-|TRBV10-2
TGCGCCAGCGGGATGGACTGGTCCTACGAGCAGTACTTC
CASGMDWSYEQYF
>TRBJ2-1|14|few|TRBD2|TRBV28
TGTGCCAGCAGGTCGGGACTAGCGGACAATGAGCAGTTCTTC
CASRSGLADNEQFF
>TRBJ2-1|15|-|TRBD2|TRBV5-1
TGCGCCAGCAGCTGGCGGGGGATTACAGACAATGAGCAGTTCTTC
CASSWRGITDNEQFF
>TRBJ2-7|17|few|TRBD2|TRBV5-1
TGCGCCAGCAGCTTCAGCTTGGGGACTAGCGGAACCTACGAGCAGTACTTC
CASSFSLGTSGTYEQYF
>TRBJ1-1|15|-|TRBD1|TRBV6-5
TGTGCCAGCAGTACGCCGGGACAGGGGAACACTGAAGCTTTCTTT
CASSTPGQGNTEAFF
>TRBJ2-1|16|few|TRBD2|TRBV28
TGTGCCAGCAGTTCTAACCGACTAGCGGGGTACAATGAGCAGTTCTTC
CASSSNRLAGYNEQFF
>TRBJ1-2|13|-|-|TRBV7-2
TGTGCCAGCAGGGTCTCCAGCGGCTATGGCTACACCTTC
CASRVSSGYGYTF
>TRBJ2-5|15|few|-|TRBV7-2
TGTGCCAGCAGCTTAGATAGCGGAGCGGAAGAGACCCAGTACTTC
CASSLDSGAEETQYF